This T cell receptor beta chain was documented in a study of CD8 T cells in ankylosing spondylitis. Study outcomes and limitations: Earlier authors reported some of these motif variants in reactive arthritis synovial fluid and blood. Disease-linked clones were reportedly significantly enriched in matched ankylosing spondylitis synovial fluid. Disease-linked clones were found to be CD8+ and relatively rare in peripheral blood.

The CDR3 runs 15 residues. Germline V gives CDR1 SGHVS, CDR2 FQNEAQ. Trimming at V came to 4 bases and at J to 7 bases, leaving 6 bases not matched to a gene. This clonotype was seen a handful of times. What it binds is not known. Molecular-barcoded quantitative 5'-RACE produced these TCR beta libraries. In TCRdb, the 5' RACE reads were re-called with MiXCR into one record per CDR3 protein. There are roughly 220,000 distinct CDR3 sequences in the sample; roughly a tenth occur only once, and 21% lies in the top ten. The sequenced material came from blood, either unsorted or a sorted T cell fraction (not recorded which). The TCR sequence derives from a male donor with ankylosing spondylitis or in good health (not recorded which). The genes are TRBV7-8 and TRBJ2-3, with TRBD2 identical over 12 bases. The CDR3 DNA reads as TGTGCCAGCAGCTCCTCTAGCGGGGGGGCGTATACGCAGTATTTT. Protein: CASSSSSGGAYTQYF.